Below are 21 T cell receptor beta chains sequenced from a single sample in a study of blood T cell repertoires in COVID-19. Method: immunoSEQ multiplex PCR; TCRdb's copy keeps in-frame clones and lacks some. Of about 120,000 clones listed, around 90% are singletons. Sequencing input: peripheral blood. Every receptor here comes from a woman aged 60-75 years with COVID-19, enrolled during active disease.

The chain joins TRBV10-3 to TRBJ1-2; the match to TRBD1 covers 7 bases. Trimming removed 6 bases from V and 1 base from J; junction bases left unmatched: 11. The CDR3 loop spans 16 amino acids. Germline CDR1 is ENHRY and CDR2 is SYGVKD. The DNA of the CDR3 is TGTGCCATCAGCGGAGGGGGCGAGAAAGATAACTATGGCTACACCTTC. This translates into CAISGGGEKDNYGYTF.

The chain couples TRBV7-2 to TRBJ1-1; 11 nucleotides line up with TRBD1. Germline trimming cut 5 bases from V and 8 bases from J; bases unmatched to any gene: 7. The length of the CDR3 is 14 residues. The germline V gene has CDR1 SGHTA and CDR2 FQGNSA. The CDR3 nucleotides read TGTGCCAGCAGCACAGGACAGGGGGCCTTGGAAGCTTTCTTT. It is translated as CASSTGQGALEAFF.

This clone occurred a few times. V usage is TRBV5-5 and J usage is TRBJ2-1; no reliable D call. The CDR3 sequence is 15 residues long. V lost 0 bases, J lost 2 bases, and 9 bases lay in between. Germline-derived CDR1 and CDR2 are SGHKS and YYEKEE (reference sequence). The CDR3: CASSLAPLTYNEQFF. The CDR3 DNA reads as TGTGCCAGCAGCTTGGCCCCGTTAACCTACAATGAGCAGTTCTTC.

This clone was recorded only once. This CDR3 is CASSYSWSRSYNEQFF. The CDR3 bases are TGTGCCAGCAGTTACTCGTGGAGCCGTTCCTACAATGAGCAGTTCTTC. The rearrangement links TRBV6-5 to TRBJ2-1; unclear D gene. From germline, CDR1 is MNHEY and CDR2 SVGAGI. This CDR3 comprises 16 residues. The V gene lost 0 bases and the J gene lost 1 base, with 10 bases spanning the gap.

The chain recombines TRBV3-1 (or the pseudogene TRBV3-2) with TRBJ2-1, with 15 positions matching TRBD2. Germline lookup yields CDR1 LGHDT and CDR2 YNNKEL (reference sequence). The CDR3 covers 16 residues. J gave up 7 bases and V 4 bases, and 5 bases lay outside the gene matches. The CDR3 sequence: CASSRGLAGGQNEQFF. CDR3 nucleotides: TGTGCCAGCAGCCGTGGACTAGCGGGGGGGCAGAATGAGCAGTTCTTC.

The gene calls are TRBV27 and TRBJ2-3, with TRBD2 identical over 10 bases. V lost 5 bases to trimming and J lost 1 base; unmatched junction nucleotides: 12. The CDR3 contains 18 residues. CDR1 is MNHEY and CDR2 is SMNVEV in the germline V gene (reference sequence). The CDR3 protein is CASSPLAGASYGTDTQYF. DNA of the CDR3: TGTGCCAGCAGTCCCCTAGCGGGGGCCTCCTACGGCACAGATACGCAGTATTTT.

V is TRBV11-2 and J is TRBJ1-6; 7 positions agree with TRBD1. CDR3 length equals 14 residues. Germline loops: CDR1 SGHAT, CDR2 FQNNGV. Losses at the gene ends were 7 bases for V and 8 bases for J; bases not matched to a gene: 8. The CDR3, as DNA: TGTGCCAGCAATAACAGGGGACGGGATTCACCCCTCCACTTT. It translates to CASNNRGRDSPLHF.

The genes are TRBV2 and TRBJ1-1, with 7 bases matching TRBD1. The ends lost 11 bases at V and 1 base at J; junction bases unmatched: 7. There are 13 residues in the CDR3. The V gene's germline CDR1 is SNHLY and CDR2 FYNNEI. In nucleotides, the CDR3 is TGTGCCGGACACAGGGGTCAGAACACTGAAGCTTTCTTT. It specifies CAGHRGQNTEAFF.

This sequence joins TRBV5-4 and TRBJ2-1, with 16 bases that match TRBD2. Trimming cost V 0 bases and J 3 bases; bases outside gene matches: 6. This CDR3 is built from 19 residues. CDR1 is SGHNT, CDR2 YYREEE, per germline (reference sequence). CDR3 region: CASSLGGTSGRGRYNEQFF. The CDR3 coding sequence is TGTGCCAGCAGCTTGGGGGGGACTAGCGGGAGGGGCCGCTACAATGAGCAGTTCTTC.

The chain is built from TRBV7-8 and TRBJ2-1; TRBD2 aligns across 10 bases. CDR1 and CDR2 from the germline V gene are SGHVS and FQNEAQ. The CDR3 has 20 amino acids. Trimming removed 5 bases from V and 0 bases from J; junction bases left unmatched: 16. In DNA, the CDR3 is TGTGCCAGCAGCACCTCATACCTAGCGGGGGTACGTAGCTCCTACAATGAGCAGTTCTTC. It yields the protein CASSTSYLAGVRSSYNEQFF.

V and J are TRBV28 and TRBJ1-2, with D maybe TRBD1 (5 bases). This CDR3 has 14 amino acids. Germline V lookup: CDR1 MDHEN, CDR2 SYDVKM. The V end was cut by 5 bases, the J end by 4 bases, with 14 bases between. The chain's CDR3 is CASSAPGDFYGYTF. DNA of the CDR3: TGTGCCAGCAGTGCCCCGGGGGACTTCTATGGCTACACCTTC.

The V gene is TRBV18, the J gene TRBJ1-1, with 7 bases that match TRBD1. This CDR3 is built from 15 residues. The V gene end was trimmed by 3 bases and the J gene end by 1 base; junction bases not matched to a gene: 5. Germline CDR1 KGHSH, CDR2 LQKENI. The chain's CDR3 is CASSPEGAGNTEAFF. CDR3 nucleotide sequence: TGTGCCAGCTCACCCGAGGGGGCCGGGAACACTGAAGCTTTCTTT.

The V gene is TRBV27, the J gene TRBJ1-3; no firm D call. V was shortened by 5 bases and J by 2 bases, with 10 bases between the two germline ends. The germline gives CDR1 MNHEY, CDR2 SMNVEV (reference sequence). The CDR3 totals 14 residues. The CDR3 region has the DNA TGTGCCAGCAGTAGTATCGGGGCTGGAAACACCATATATTTT. Its protein product is CASSSIGAGNTIYF.

The V and J genes are TRBV1 and TRBJ2-7; the DNA was not compared with TRBD2, the D call given in the table. TRBV1 is termed a pseudogene. The CDR3 consists of 15 residues. CDR3 coding DNA: TGCACCAGCAGCCCCGGCCGGGACTTGCCCTACGAGCAGTACTTC. Its protein product is CTSSPGRDLPYEQYF.

The chain employs TRBV25-1 and TRBJ2-3, with a possible D match to TRBD2 (5 bases). V was cut by 6 bases and J by 4 bases, with 8 bases left in between. The V gene's germline CDR1 is MGHDK and CDR2 SYGVNS. This CDR3 spans 12 amino acids. The CDR3 region has the DNA TGTGCCAGCAGCCTAGCCCCAGATACGCAGTATTTT. This translates into CASSLAPDTQYF.

The rearrangement uses TRBV5-5 and TRBJ2-7; 9 bases fit TRBD1. V trimming: 3 bases; J trimming: 3 bases; junction bases outside the gene matches: 13. Per the germline V gene, CDR1 is SGHKS and CDR2 is YYEKEE (reference sequence). This CDR3 spans 17 amino acids. CDR3 sequence reads: CASSSFGQGKAYYEQYF. CDR3 in DNA: TGTGCCAGCAGCTCTTTCGGACAGGGGAAAGCATACTACGAGCAGTACTTC.

The V gene is TRBV5-4, the J gene TRBJ2-2; D is undetermined. The CDR3 runs 12 residues. CDR1 is SGHNT, CDR2 YYREEE, per germline (reference sequence). Deletions cut 0 bases from V and 6 bases from J, with 3 bases between. CDR3 protein: CASSLVAGELFF. CDR3 in DNA: TGTGCCAGCAGCTTGGTCGCCGGGGAGCTGTTTTTT.

The V call is TRBV6-5, the J call TRBJ1-2, with a tentative D call TRBD1 (6 bases). V was trimmed by 4 bases and J by 3 bases, leaving 12 bases between them. The CDR3 is 14 amino acids. Germline V CDR1 and CDR2: MNHEY, SVGAGI. The CDR3 loop reads CASSLDRNDYGYTF. CDR3 nucleotides: TGTGCCAGCAGTTTAGACAGGAACGACTATGGCTACACCTTC.

This clone was picked up one time. This chain connects TRBV7-3 to TRBJ2-2, with TRBD1 matching 7 bases. Germline trimming cut 8 bases from V and 2 bases from J; bases unmatched to any gene: 5. Germline CDR1 is SGHTA and CDR2 is FQGTGA. The CDR3 spans 14 residues. Here the CDR3 DNA reads TGTGCCAGCGCCGGACAGGCTAACACCGGGGAGCTGTTTTTT. Translating gives CASAGQANTGELFF.

The chain recombines TRBV19 with TRBJ1-5, with TRBD1 identical over 7 bases. Per the germline V gene, CDR1 is LNHDA and CDR2 is SQIVND (reference sequence). V dropped 1 base and J dropped 0; count of bases not matched to a gene: 3. This CDR3 contains 16 residues. The CDR3: CASSIGQGYSNQPQHF. The CDR3 DNA is TGTGCCAGTAGTATAGGACAGGGTTATAGCAATCAGCCCCAGCATTTT.

The chain recombines TRBV9 with TRBJ1-3, with a weak D call TRBD1 (5 bases). The CDR3 spans 16 residues. Germline-derived CDR1 and CDR2 are SGDLS and YYNGEE. Trimming shortened V by 1 base and J by 2 bases, and 13 bases separated the two germline ends. Here the CDR3 reads CASSVRGGKAGNTIYF. The CDR3 DNA sequence: TGTGCCAGCAGCGTAAGGGGCGGGAAGGCTGGAAACACCATATATTTT.